This passage covers 23 T cell receptor beta chains from one sample sequenced in a study of control samples from healthy donors and cancer patients. Sequenced by immunoSEQ multiplex PCR; TCRdb stores in-frame clones only, minus some. The profile shows fewer than 200,000 clones, 85% to 95% of them singletons. The sample consisted of blood. These receptors were taken from a woman aged 55-69 years in good health.

The chain combines TRBV7-8 with TRBJ2-2; 7 nucleotides match TRBD1. V gave up 5 bases and J gave up 3 bases; unmatched junction bases: 9. CDR1 SGHVS and CDR2 FQNEAQ come from the germline V gene. The CDR3 totals 16 residues. CDR3 protein: CASSRSGTVDTGELFF. Written as DNA, the CDR3 is TGTGCCAGCAGCCGATCCGGGACAGTAGACACCGGGGAGCTGTTTTTT.

CDR3 residues: CASSFMGGATDTQYF. The CDR3, as DNA: TGTGCCAGCAGCTTCATGGGGGGTGCCACAGATACGCAGTATTTT. This sequence joins TRBV11-3 and TRBJ2-3, with D tentatively TRBD2 (6 bases). The V and J ends lost 3 bases and 2 bases respectively, with 12 bases between them. The V gene's germline CDR1 is SGHNT and CDR2 YENEEA. CDR3 length equals 15 residues.

The chain uses TRBV6-2 or TRBV6-3 and TRBJ1-1; 8 positions match TRBD1. The ends lost 2 bases at V and 6 bases at J; junction bases unmatched: 20. The length of the CDR3 is 19 residues. Germline lookup yields CDR1 MNHEY and CDR2 SVGEGT. Here the CDR3 DNA reads TGTGCCAGCAGTTACACCCCACCTGGACAGGGATCCCGTTGGGCTGAAGCTTTCTTT. Translating gives CASSYTPPGQGSRWAEAFF.

The V call is TRBV4-2, the J call TRBJ2-5; 9 bases agree with TRBD1. The CDR3 has 16 amino acids. Per the germline V gene, CDR1 is LGHNA and CDR2 is YNFKEQ. Germline trimming cut 1 base from V and 2 bases from J; bases unmatched to any gene: 5. The CDR3 protein is CASSQAGTGKQETQYF. CDR3 sequence (DNA): TGTGCCAGCAGCCAAGCCGGGACAGGGAAGCAAGAGACCCAGTACTTC.

This chain joins TRBV4-3 and TRBJ1-2, with 10 bases fitting TRBD1. Germline loops: CDR1 LGHNA, CDR2 YSLEER. V lost 3 bases, J lost 6 bases, and 4 bases stayed unmatched. The CDR3 is 14 residues long. CDR3 sequence reads: CASSQGQGRNGYTF. CDR3 nucleotides: TGCGCCAGCAGCCAGGGACAGGGGCGAAATGGCTACACCTTC.

V gene TRBV5-1 combines with J gene TRBJ1-4, with a tentative D call TRBD1 (6 bases). CDR1 and CDR2 (germline): SGHRS, YFSETQ. The CDR3 is 15 amino acids. Trimming removed 2 bases at V and 0 bases at J, with 8 bases between. CDR3 sequence (DNA): TGCGCCAGCAGCTTAGGGGGGCCAACTAATGAAAAACTGTTTTTT. Translating it yields CASSLGGPTNEKLFF.

The chain recombines TRBV27 with TRBJ1-3, with 8 bases identical to TRBD1. Germline-derived CDR1 and CDR2 are MNHEY and SMNVEV (reference sequence). The CDR3 has 17 amino acids. V was pared by 9 bases and J by 0 bases, with 13 bases of the junction left unmatched. CDR3 region: CASSLVGGTGSGNTIYF. The CDR3 bases are TGTGCCAGTTCACTGGTTGGGGGGACAGGCTCTGGAAACACCATATATTTT.

This clone was recorded only once. The chain carries TRBV5-1 and TRBJ1-3; D is unclear. CDR3 length: 14 residues. V was trimmed by 6 bases and J by 0 bases, leaving 10 bases between them. The V gene's germline CDR1 is SGHRS and CDR2 YFSETQ. The CDR3 sequence is CASMSTSSGNTIYF. CDR3 bases: TGCGCCAGCATGTCCACCTCCTCTGGAAACACCATATATTTT.

V is TRBV7-2 and J is TRBJ2-1; TRBD1 matches 7 bases. Germline CDR1 is SGHTA and CDR2 is FQGNSA. V shed 5 bases, J shed 4 bases, and the junction held 8 bases outside the gene matches. The CDR3 consists of 15 residues. This chain's CDR3 is CASSQSSDRYNEQFF. For the CDR3, the DNA is TGTGCCAGCAGCCAATCATCGGACAGGTACAATGAGCAGTTCTTC. The complete variable domain, with remaining parts taken from reference TRBV7-2 and TRBJ2-1, reads GAGVSQSPSNKVTEKGKDVELRCDPISGHTALYWYRQSLGQGLEFLIYFQGNSAPDKSGLPSDRFSAERTGGSVSTLTIQRTQQEDSAVYLCASSQSSDRYNEQFFGPGTRLTVL.

As concerns this clone: The sample has other DNA sequences that encode this CDR3 too. The chain employs TRBV18 and TRBJ1-3, with D possibly matching TRBD1 (6 bases). Between the trimmed V and J ends, which lost 4 bases and 0 bases, there was a span of 13 bases. Germline V gene sequence: CDR1 KGHSH, CDR2 LQKENI. The CDR3 runs 16 residues. This chain's CDR3 is CASSQIQGNSGNTIYF. CDR3 nucleotides: TGTGCCAGCTCACAAATACAGGGAAACTCTGGAAACACCATATATTTT. Combining the CDR3 with reference TRBV18 and TRBJ1-3 gives the whole variable domain NAGVMQNPRHLVRRRGQEARLRCSPMKGHSHVYWYRQLPEEGLKFMVYLQKENIIDESGMPKERFSAEFPKEGPSILRIQQVVRGDSAAYFCASSQIQGNSGNTIYFGEGSWLTVV.

The V and J genes are TRBV18 and TRBJ1-2; D might be TRBD1 (6 bases). Between the trimmed V and J ends, which lost 1 base and 8 bases, there was a span of 17 bases. This CDR3 region has 15 residues. Germline values: CDR1 KGHSH, CDR2 LQKENI. The CDR3 bases are TGTGCCAGCTCACCACGGGCAGGGGATCAGGAAGGCTACACCTTC. It is translated as CASSPRAGDQEGYTF.

The rearrangement joins TRBV12-3 or TRBV12-4 to TRBJ1-2; no clear D gene. The V end was cut by 3 bases, the J end by 5 bases, with 4 bases between. The CDR3 consists of 11 residues. The CDR3 nucleotides read TGTGCCAGCAGTTTGGAGTATGGCTACACCTTC. This sequence encodes CASSLEYGYTF.

The rearrangement joins TRBV12-3 or TRBV12-4 to TRBJ2-7, with 7 bases fitting TRBD1. CDR3 length: 13 residues. V shed 6 bases and J 5 bases; nucleotides not matched to a gene: 7. The CDR3 protein is CASSSGQSDEQYF. CDR3 nucleotide sequence: TGTGCCAGCAGCTCGGGACAGTCTGACGAGCAGTACTTC.

The genes are TRBV7-2 and TRBJ1-2; 10 positions agree with TRBD1. V lost 3 bases to trimming and J lost 2 bases; unmatched junction nucleotides: 6. Germline CDR1 is SGHTA and CDR2 is FQGNSA. The CDR3 is 16 amino acids. This CDR3 reads CASSLLRQGANYGYTF. DNA of the CDR3: TGTGCCAGCAGCTTGCTAAGACAGGGGGCGAACTATGGCTACACCTTC.

V usage is TRBV6-1 and J usage is TRBJ2-7, with D tentatively TRBD2 (6 bases). CDR3 length: 17 residues. Germline-derived CDR1 and CDR2 are MNHNS and SASEGT. V was cut by 2 bases and J by 4 bases, with 21 bases left in between. CDR3 residues: CASSESHGTPPIYEQYF. The CDR3 nucleotides are TGTGCCAGCAGTGAATCACACGGGACTCCCCCTATTTACGAGCAGTACTTC.

The chain links TRBV7-2 to TRBJ2-3, with 11 positions matching TRBD2. This CDR3 contains 17 residues. V gave up 2 bases and J gave up 0 bases; unmatched junction bases: 4. Germline CDR1 reads SGHTA; CDR2 reads FQGNSA. CDR3 in DNA: TGTGCCAGCAGCTTACTAGCGGGGGGCACGAGCACAGATACGCAGTATTTT. Encoded protein: CASSLLAGGTSTDTQYF.

The rearrangement links TRBV29-1 to TRBJ1-5, with 10 nucleotides matching TRBD1. V lost 6 bases, J lost 3 bases, and 5 bases stayed unmatched. The V gene's germline CDR1 is SQVTM and CDR2 ANQGSEA. This CDR3 region has 14 residues. The CDR3 DNA sequence: TGCAGCGTGGGGGGGACAGGGGCCAATCAGCCCCAGCATTTT. Encoded protein: CSVGGTGANQPQHF.

V is TRBV10-3 and J is TRBJ1-1; D may be TRBD1 (5 bases). Germline-derived CDR1 and CDR2 are ENHRY and SYGVKD. With 4 bases removed from V and 11 bases from J, the gap between germline ends came to 11 bases. The CDR3 runs to 11 residues. DNA for the CDR3: TGTGCCATCAGTGCGGGGACGTCGGCTTTCTTT. This encodes CAISAGTSAFF.

The chain uses TRBV20-1 and TRBJ1-4; D ambiguous. Looked up from germline, CDR1 is DFQATT and CDR2 is SNEGSKA (reference sequence). The CDR3 runs to 14 residues. V lost 3 bases to trimming and J lost 5 bases, with 13 bases between them. CDR3 DNA sequence: TGCAGTGCTAGTGCAGGAGAGGGAAATGAAAAACTGTTTTTT. Its protein is CSASAGEGNEKLFF.

This rearrangement joins TRBV6-4 to TRBJ1-1; perhaps TRBD1 as D (5 bases). The germline V gene has CDR1 MRHNA and CDR2 SNTAGT. Deletions cut 3 bases from V and 5 bases from J, with 10 bases between. This CDR3 spans 13 amino acids. CDR3 sequence (DNA): TGTGCCAGCAGTGAAGGGGCAAGAACTGAAGCTTTCTTT. This sequence encodes CASSEGARTEAFF.

A word on this clone: The same CDR3 is also encoded by other DNA sequences in this sample. J is TRBJ2-1 and V is TRBV5-8, with 10 bases identical to TRBD1. This CDR3 contains 12 residues. CDR1 SGHTS and CDR2 YDEGEE come from the germline V gene. With 1 base clipped from V and 15 bases from J, the junction kept 4 bases outside the gene matches. The CDR3 loop is CASSLRGTGAFF. DNA for the CDR3: TGTGCCAGCAGCTTGCGGGGGACAGGGGCGTTCTTC.

This chain connects TRBV7-2 to TRBJ1-1; D is unresolved. From germline, CDR1 is SGHTA and CDR2 FQGNSA. V lost 1 base and J 1 base, leaving 4 bases between the germline ends. CDR3 size: 13 residues. Here the CDR3 DNA reads TGTGCCAGCAGCTTAGAGGGGAACACTGAAGCTTTCTTT. It encodes CASSLEGNTEAFF.

This clone was counted a single time. The CDR3 DNA is TGCGCCAGCAGCTTGATTCTAGCGGGGGGGCCTGATACGCAGTATTTT. As protein: CASSLILAGGPDTQYF. The J gene is TRBJ2-3, the V gene TRBV5-1; 12 bases agree with TRBD2. The CDR3 is 16 amino acids. J gave up 6 bases and V 1 base, and 6 bases lay outside the gene matches. Looked up from germline, CDR1 is SGHRS and CDR2 is YFSETQ.